Following are 27 T cell receptor beta chains from one sample sequenced in a study of control samples from healthy donors and cancer patients. The method was immunoSEQ multiplex PCR; TCRdb's version includes in-frame clones alone and lacks a portion of them. The sample has 150,000 or so clones; more than 80% are singletons. Sample: blood. Receptor source: a man between 18 and 29 years old in good health.

V gene TRBV6-5 combines with J gene TRBJ1-6, with D possibly matching TRBD1 (6 bases). CDR1 MNHEY and CDR2 SVGAGI come from the germline V gene. The CDR3 is 14 amino acids. V was pared by 3 bases and J by 6 bases, with 9 bases between. CDR3 bases: TGTGCCAGCAGTTATGGACAGCCTAATTCACCCCTCCACTTT. This translates into CASSYGQPNSPLHF.

The chain joins TRBV28 to TRBJ2-7; D could derive from TRBD1 or TRBD2 (5 bases each). The length of the CDR3 is 11 residues. Germline V gene sequence: CDR1 MDHEN, CDR2 SYDVKM. With 8 bases removed from V and 9 bases from J, the gap between germline ends came to 14 bases. For the CDR3, the DNA is TGTGCCAGCGGGACCCCCTTTGTGCAGTACTTC. Amino acids: CASGTPFVQYF.

The chain has TRBV7-9 and TRBJ1-4; D gene uncertain. CDR1 SEHNR and CDR2 FQNEAQ come from the germline V gene (reference sequence). Trimming stripped 5 bases from V and 8 bases from J, with 21 bases between. This CDR3 has 16 residues. The DNA for the CDR3 is TGTGCCAGCAGCGACGATTTAGGCACTTTGGCAGAAAAACTGTTTTTT. It encodes CASSDDLGTLAEKLFF.

The chain carries TRBV7-9 and TRBJ1-3; D unresolved. V lost 2 bases and J 1 base, leaving 9 bases between the germline ends. The CDR3 sequence is 15 residues long. The germline V gene encodes CDR1 SEHNR and CDR2 FQNEAQ (reference sequence). The CDR3 protein is CASSLLVVSGNTIYF. The CDR3, as DNA: TGTGCCAGCAGCTTATTGGTCGTGTCTGGAAACACCATATATTTT.

The chain couples TRBV4-1 to TRBJ1-3; no firm D call. This CDR3 region has 16 residues. Germline CDR1 is MGHRA and CDR2 is YSYEKL. The V end was cut by 3 bases, the J end by 0 bases, with 12 bases between. As DNA, the CDR3 is TGCGCCAGCAGCCAGATGGGCCCGCCCTCTGGAAACACCATATATTTT. It specifies CASSQMGPPSGNTIYF.

There are a few counts of this clone. V usage is TRBV2 and J usage is TRBJ2-2; no clear D. This CDR3 comprises 13 residues. Germline CDR1 is SNHLY and CDR2 is FYNNEI. Trimming pared 3 bases from V and 5 bases from J, leaving 7 bases between. The CDR3 DNA is TGTGCCAGCAGTGAGACGGTAACCGGGGAGCTGTTTTTT. Translation gives CASSETVTGELFF.

The CDR3: CAWSALSNQPQHF. Here the CDR3 DNA reads TGTGCCTGGAGTGCTTTGAGCAATCAGCCCCAGCATTTT. The chain carries TRBV30 and TRBJ1-5; D not certain. CDR1 is GTSNPN and CDR2 is SVGIG in the germline V gene (reference sequence). V was trimmed by 1 base and J by 1 base, leaving 5 bases between them. The CDR3 runs 13 residues.

The chain uses TRBV19 and TRBJ1-5; D is unresolved. Per germline, CDR1 LNHDA and CDR2 SQIVND (reference sequence). V dropped 3 bases and J dropped 0 bases, with 9 bases sitting between them. The CDR3 has 15 amino acids. CDR3 nucleotides: TGTGCCAGTAGTATTAGTCCCAGTAGCAATCAGCCCCAGCATTTT. Its protein product is CASSISPSSNQPQHF.

This clone was observed a single time. V gene TRBV5-3 combines with J gene TRBJ1-5; the D gene is possibly TRBD1 (5 bases). TRBV5-3 is annotated as an ORF whose role is uncertain. With 0 bases removed from V and 10 bases from J, the gap between germline ends came to 14 bases. The CDR3 contains 14 residues. CDR3: CARSLGQPKGPQHF. In DNA, the CDR3 is TGTGCCAGAAGCTTGGGACAGCCCAAGGGACCCCAGCATTTT.

This rearrangement joins TRBV18 to TRBJ2-1; 9 bases match TRBD2. This CDR3 is built from 14 residues. The junction had 2 bases not matched to a gene; V was cut back by 3 bases and J by 5 bases. In germline, CDR1 is KGHSH, CDR2 LQKENI. CDR3 region: CASSPLAGNNEQFF. CDR3 nucleotides: TGTGCCAGCTCACCTCTAGCGGGGAACAATGAGCAGTTCTTC.

The chain's CDR3 is CAWGTGPNHPGANVLTF. Written as DNA, the CDR3 is TGTGCCTGGGGGACAGGGCCAAACCACCCTGGGGCCAACGTCCTGACTTTC. The chain combines TRBV30 with TRBJ2-6; 9 nucleotides match TRBD1. After removal of 5 bases from V and 2 bases from J, the junction contained 10 bases not matched to a gene. The CDR3 loop spans 17 amino acids. CDR1 and CDR2 (germline): GTSNPN, SVGIG (reference sequence).

This chain joins TRBV13 and TRBJ1-1; no clear D gene. This CDR3 is built from 13 residues. V was pared by 2 bases and J by 5 bases, with 9 bases between. Germline V lookup: CDR1 PRHDT, CDR2 FYEKMQ (reference sequence). The CDR3: CASSLWYNTEAFF. The CDR3 bases are TGTGCCAGCAGCTTATGGTACAATACTGAAGCTTTCTTT.

V gene TRBV5-4 combines with J gene TRBJ2-7; D might be TRBD1 (6 bases). Germline V gives CDR1 SGHNT, CDR2 YYREEE (reference sequence). The CDR3 covers 13 residues. The V end lost 1 base, the J end lost 3 bases, and 8 bases lay between the germline ends. This chain's CDR3 is CASSLTGNYEQYF. In DNA, the CDR3 is TGTGCCAGCAGCTTGACAGGGAACTACGAGCAGTACTTC. The complete variable domain, with remaining parts taken from reference TRBV5-4 and TRBJ2-7, reads ETGVTQSPTHLIKTRGQQVTLRCSSQSGHNTVSWYQQALGQGPQFIFQYYREEENGRGNFPPRFSGLQFPNYSSELNVNALELDDSALYLCASSLTGNYEQYFGPGTRLTVT.

V gene TRBV5-1 combines with J gene TRBJ2-3; 8 bases map to TRBD2. The length of the CDR3 is 15 residues. Unmatched junction bases numbered 4, after V lost 4 bases and J lost 0 bases. Per the germline V gene, CDR1 is SGHRS and CDR2 is YFSETQ. CDR3: CASSAGLASTDTQYF. The CDR3 nucleotides read TGCGCCAGCAGCGCCGGACTAGCTAGCACAGATACGCAGTATTTT.

The chain employs TRBV29-1 and TRBJ1-2; TRBD1 is a possible D gene (5 bases). Germline CDR1 is SQVTM and CDR2 is ANQGSEA. The V and J ends lost 2 bases and 4 bases respectively, with 8 bases between them. This CDR3 region has 12 residues. This chain's CDR3 is CSVELGLYGYTF. The CDR3 DNA is TGCAGCGTTGAACTGGGGCTCTATGGCTACACCTTC.

The chain is built from TRBV29-1 and TRBJ2-3; either TRBD1 or TRBD2 may supply D (5 bases each). Germline CDR1 reads SQVTM; CDR2 reads ANQGSEA. Trimming removed 3 bases from V and 2 bases from J, with 15 bases in between. The CDR3 contains 15 residues. The CDR3 DNA is TGCAGCGTTGATCGGGGCCGTGGATACACAGATACGCAGTATTTT. Protein: CSVDRGRGYTDTQYF.

The chain recombines TRBV5-6 with TRBJ2-1; 11 bases line up with TRBD1. The germline V gene encodes CDR1 SGHDT and CDR2 YYEEEE. V shed 2 bases and J 7 bases; nucleotides not matched to a gene: 5. The CDR3 length is 15 residues. Here the CDR3 DNA reads TGTGCCAGCAGCTTTGGACAGGGGGCGCATAATGAGCAGTTCTTC. The encoded protein is CASSFGQGAHNEQFF.

The chain joins TRBV27 to TRBJ1-1; D unclear. The CDR3 totals 17 residues. Trimming shortened V by 8 bases and J by 1 base, and 23 bases separated the two germline ends. CDR1 is MNHEY and CDR2 is SMNVEV in the germline V gene (reference sequence). The CDR3 nucleotides read TGTGCCAGCTCCTACGTTGGGATTGGGTTGGGGAACACTGAAGCTTTCTTT. Its translation: CASSYVGIGLGNTEAFF.

The rearrangement uses TRBV11-3 and TRBJ2-1; D ambiguous. CDR3 length equals 12 residues. The germline V and J ends were trimmed by 5 bases and 2 bases, with 4 bases remaining between them. The V gene's germline CDR1 is SGHNT and CDR2 YENEEA. The CDR3 sequence is CASSHTYNEQFF. The CDR3 DNA follows: TGTGCCAGCAGCCACACCTACAATGAGCAGTTCTTC.

In DNA, the CDR3 is TGTGCCAGTAGCTCGTCGTGGGCTGGAAACACCATATATTTT. Translated, it gives CASSSSWAGNTIYF. The rearrangement joins TRBV19 to TRBJ1-3; D gene ambiguous. Trimming took 6 bases from V and 2 from J, leaving 11 bases between them. Germline lookup yields CDR1 LNHDA and CDR2 SQIVND (reference sequence). CDR3 size: 14 residues.

The chain carries TRBV6-5 and TRBJ1-2; possible D gene TRBD1, 5 bases. V dropped 6 bases and J dropped 4 bases, with 12 bases sitting between them. The CDR3 is 13 residues long. The germline V gene has CDR1 MNHEY and CDR2 SVGAGI. The CDR3 sequence: CASRIGTLYGYTF. CDR3 coding DNA: TGTGCCAGCAGAATCGGGACTCTCTATGGCTACACCTTC.

The chain has TRBV7-9 and TRBJ2-5, with TRBD2 matching over 10 bases. CDR1 SEHNR and CDR2 FQNEAQ come from the germline V gene (reference sequence). The CDR3 loop spans 15 amino acids. Trimming took 5 bases from V and 3 from J; bases not matched to a gene: 6. CDR3 DNA: TGTGCCAGCAGCCATAGCGGGGGGTCTAAAGAGACCCAGTACTTC. Translating gives CASSHSGGSKETQYF. The full variable domain, in which reference TRBV7-9 and TRBJ2-5 provide the parts outside the CDR3, is DTGVSQNPRHKITKRGQNVTFRCDPISEHNRLYWYRQTLGQGPEFLTYFQNEAQLEKSRLLSDRFSAERPKGSFSTLEIQRTEQGDSAMYLCASSHSGGSKETQYFGPGTRLLVL.

J is TRBJ1-4 and V is TRBV27; weak D call: TRBD1 (6 bases). The CDR3 runs 15 residues. Germline V gene lookup returns CDR1 MNHEY and CDR2 SMNVEV (reference sequence). Trimming removed 2 bases from V and 7 bases from J, with 14 bases in between. The chain's CDR3 is CASSLVGGAAEKLFF. The DNA for the CDR3 is TGTGCCAGCAGTTTAGTTGGGGGCGCGGCTGAAAAACTGTTTTTT.

This chain connects TRBV30 to TRBJ1-3, with 8 positions matching TRBD1. The CDR3 spans 16 residues. The germline gives CDR1 GTSNPN, CDR2 SVGIG (reference sequence). V lost 5 bases to trimming and J lost 2 bases; unmatched junction nucleotides: 11. In DNA form, the CDR3 reads TGTGCCTGGCGAACAGGGACAGGCGGAACTGGAAACACCATATATTTT. This sequence encodes CAWRTGTGGTGNTIYF.

J is TRBJ2-1 and V is TRBV6-5; TRBD2 agrees at 11 bases. The CDR3 has 15 amino acids. Germline loops: CDR1 MNHEY, CDR2 SVGAGI. J lost 4 bases, V lost 2 bases, and 1 base had no gene match. CDR3 coding DNA: TGTGCCAGCAGTTACCTAGCGGGGGGTTACAATGAGCAGTTCTTC. Translating gives CASSYLAGGYNEQFF.

The chain uses TRBV15 and TRBJ1-4; no firm D call. The CDR3 is 14 residues long. The V end lost 2 bases, the J end lost 0 bases, and 4 bases lay between the germline ends. Germline loops: CDR1 LNHNV, CDR2 YYDKDF (reference sequence). The chain's CDR3 is CATSRSATNEKLFF. The CDR3 DNA follows: TGTGCCACCAGCAGATCAGCAACTAATGAAAAACTGTTTTTT.

This clone has a single count. The chain is built from TRBV10-3 and TRBJ2-5, with D perhaps TRBD1 or TRBD2 (5 bases each). CDR3 size: 13 residues. The ends were cut back, 6 bases at V and 3 bases at J, with 11 bases in the middle. The V gene's germline CDR1 is ENHRY and CDR2 SYGVKD. DNA of the CDR3: TGTGCCATCAGGGAGGACAAAAAAGAGACCCAGTACTTC. Translation: CAIREDKKETQYF.